Here is one TCR beta chain with its context. Its target is not known. The CDR3 extends over 13 amino acids. V dropped 8 bases and J dropped 2 bases, with 12 bases sitting between them. CDR1 and CDR2 from the germline V gene are MDHEN and SYDVKM. This entry comes from a study of CD8 T cells in ankylosing spondylitis. Overall study results and limits: Reports of some motif variants in reactive arthritis synovial fluid and blood predate this one. Disease-linked clones proved CD8+ and comparatively uncommon in peripheral blood.

TCRdb independently ran MiXCR on the 5' RACE reads; one entry per CDR3 protein. The sample includes 350,000 to 450,000 distinct CDR3 sequences, approximately 20% of them seen just once. The sequence derives from a male donor with ankylosing spondylitis or in good health (not recorded which). J is TRBJ2-5 and V is TRBV28, with D hard to call. Sequencing input: blood, either unsorted or a sorted T cell fraction (not recorded which). The CDR3 sequence is CASEPVGQETQYF. The DNA of the CDR3 is TGTGCCAGCGAGCCAGTGGGTCAAGAGACCCAGTACTTC.